This T cell receptor (beta chain) emerged from a study of blood T cell repertoires in COVID-19 (dated by TCRdb to 2018 to 2021). With respect to the entire study: The collaborator samples originated in the United States, Italy and Spain and spanned the acute and convalescent phases of COVID-19. The sample metadata nearly always contained a de-identified subject ID, COVID-19 status, age in years and sex. Samples came from the ongoing ImmuneRACE study (first 160 participants) plus 1,254 subjects from 6 global collaborators. Where available, HLA class I and class II types were obtained from metadata supplied by the sample provider rather than from assay-based typing. Deeply sampled blood TCRbeta repertoires from subjects exposed to, actively infected with, or recovered from COVID-19 were included in the dataset. The repertoires were released in a freely available public database intended as a resource for research on the immune response to SARS-CoV-2. The material from the prospective study consisted of cDNA or gDNA derived from T cells, B-cell-depleted T cells, or PBMCs.

The immunoSEQ Assay, a bias-controlled multiplex PCR, was used to amplify TCRbeta CDR3 regions from genomic DNA. The study's own analysis went as follows. The number of nucleated cells in each sample was estimated from the amplification of reference gene primers within the assay. Sequence reads were collapsed and filtered to measure the absolute abundance of every unique TCRbeta CDR3 rearrangement. For each sample, productive Simpson clonality was calculated as the square root of Simpson's diversity index across productive rearrangements. TCRdb limited this immuneACCESS table to in-frame rearrangements with V and J called. A share of clones is missing; checked studies link under half to unresolved V genes, and the rest is unexplained. V and J calls and clone size are given by that table; D and trimming were obtained from the DNA. This sample holds approximately 250,000 clones; 83% were observed only once. More than 5.5% of the sample goes to the ten largest clones.

Comments on this clone: Its antigen target is currently unknown. One base away there is no much larger clone; base qualities are not given.

The collaborating institutions used their own protocols to collect whole blood in K2EDTA tubes. For TCRbeta analysis, collaborator samples were shipped as frozen whole blood, as isolated PBMCs, or as DNA extracted from either sample type. The full study reports these points: The quantity of clinical and demographic metadata differed by source and by participant and was supplied without curation.

Specimen: peripheral blood. This sequence was found in a human donor in a cohort sampled during active COVID-19.

CDR3 reads: CASSLSSTGYAEQYF. The sequence in DNA is TGTGCCAGCAGTTTGAGTTCGACAGGGTATGCCGAGCAGTACTTC. Recombination joined TRBV27 with TRBJ2-7, with TRBD1 identical over 7 junction bases. CDR1 and CDR2 (MNHEY, SMNVEV) derive from the germline V gene (reference sequence). Clipping removes 3 bases from V and 6 bases from J, with 11 as the unmatched junction base count. Spanning cysteine to phenylalanine, the CDR3 consists of 15 amino acids. Just CDR3 DNA is preserved here, 45 bases in frame from base 1.